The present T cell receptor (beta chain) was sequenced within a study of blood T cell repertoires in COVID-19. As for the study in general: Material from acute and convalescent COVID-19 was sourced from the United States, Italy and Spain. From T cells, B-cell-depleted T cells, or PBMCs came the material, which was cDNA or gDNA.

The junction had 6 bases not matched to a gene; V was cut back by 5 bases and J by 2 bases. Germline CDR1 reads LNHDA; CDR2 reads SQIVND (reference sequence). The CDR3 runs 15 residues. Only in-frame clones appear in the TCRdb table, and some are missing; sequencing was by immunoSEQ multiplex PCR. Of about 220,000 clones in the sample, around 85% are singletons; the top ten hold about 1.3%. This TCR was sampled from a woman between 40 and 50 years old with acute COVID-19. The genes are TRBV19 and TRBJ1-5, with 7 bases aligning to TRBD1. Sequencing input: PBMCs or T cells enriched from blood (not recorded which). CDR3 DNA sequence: TGTGCCAGTAGTGGACACAGGGGTGGCAATCAGCCCCAGCATTTT. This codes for CASSGHRGGNQPQHF.